The 12 T cell receptor beta chains below were found in one sample sequenced in a study of blood T cell repertoires in COVID-19. Sequencing used immunoSEQ multiplex PCR; TCRdb keeps in-frame clones, though not all of them. Of fewer than 200,000 clones in the sample, roughly 82% were seen once. Sequencing was carried out using peripheral blood. Source of these receptors: a woman aged 65 to 85 with acute or convalescent COVID-19.

The genes are TRBV9 and TRBJ2-6; 7 bases align to TRBD1. Trimming took 4 bases from V and 0 from J; bases not matched to a gene: 7. This CDR3 spans 17 amino acids. CDR1 and CDR2 from the germline V gene are SGDLS and YYNGEE. CDR3 sequence reads: CASSPWTGSSGANVLTF. CDR3 nucleotides: TGTGCCAGCAGCCCCTGGACAGGCAGCTCTGGGGCCAACGTCCTGACTTTC.

V is TRBV27 and J is TRBJ2-1, with 8 bases identical to TRBD2. The germline V gene has CDR1 MNHEY and CDR2 SMNVEV (reference sequence). The CDR3 has 16 amino acids. The ends lost 5 bases at V and 0 bases at J; junction bases unmatched: 6. CDR3 region: CASSPVGGDSYNEQFF. The CDR3 DNA reads as TGTGCCAGCAGTCCTGTCGGGGGGGACTCCTACAATGAGCAGTTCTTC.

This clone was counted only a few times. The chain joins TRBV18 to TRBJ1-4; D call uncertain. V was shortened by 3 bases and J by 6 bases, with 17 bases between the two germline ends. CDR1 and CDR2 from the germline V gene are KGHSH and LQKENI. This CDR3 is 16 amino acids long. The CDR3 region has the DNA TGTGCCAGCTCACCCTCTGGCGCCGAACGGGATGAAAAACTGTTTTTT. This sequence encodes CASSPSGAERDEKLFF.

This clone was counted only a few times. The chain links TRBV30 to TRBJ1-5, with 7 bases identical to TRBD1. The CDR3 loop spans 14 amino acids. Losses at the gene ends were 3 bases for V and 4 bases for J; bases not matched to a gene: 6. Germline CDR1 reads GTSNPN; CDR2 reads SVGIG (reference sequence). The CDR3 region is CAWRGGQLNQPQHF. The CDR3 nucleotides read TGTGCCTGGAGGGGGGGACAGTTGAATCAGCCCCAGCATTTT.

The chain employs TRBV4-2 and TRBJ1-2; no firm D call. V was clipped by 0 bases and J by 1 base, with 12 bases between them. CDR1 and CDR2 from the germline V gene are LGHNA and YNFKEQ. This CDR3 spans 16 amino acids. CDR3 protein: CASSQEPLILNYGYTF. The DNA of the CDR3 is TGTGCCAGCAGCCAAGAGCCTCTAATTCTTAACTATGGCTACACCTTC.

The chain recombines TRBV5-1 with TRBJ1-1; TRBD1 aligns across 7 bases. With V trimmed by 3 bases and J by 0 bases, 11 bases remained unmatched. This CDR3 region has 17 residues. CDR1 SGHRS and CDR2 YFSETQ come from the germline V gene. The CDR3 spells CASSWEQGRGMNTEAFF. The DNA of the CDR3 is TGCGCCAGCAGCTGGGAACAGGGGCGGGGTATGAACACTGAAGCTTTCTTT. Supplemented by reference TRBV5-1 and TRBJ1-1, the full variable domain reads KAGVTQTPRYLIKTRGQQVTLSCSPISGHRSVSWYQQTPGQGLQFLFEYFSETQRNKGNFPGRFSGRQFSNSRSEMNVSTLELGDSALYLCASSWEQGRGMNTEAFFGQGTRLTVV.

This clone was seen once. The CDR3 DNA reads as TGTGCCAGCAGCTTTAGACCCTACCAAATGGACTCCACCCGGCCCCAGCATTTT. Residues: CASSFRPYQMDSTRPQHF. This chain joins TRBV5-8 and TRBJ1-5, with D unresolved. In germline, CDR1 is SGHTS, CDR2 YDEGEE. There are 18 residues in the CDR3. The ends were cut back, 2 bases at V and 9 bases at J, with 27 bases in the middle.

The count of this clone is one. V usage is TRBV30 and J usage is TRBJ1-5; 11 nucleotides agree with TRBD1. After removal of 7 bases from V and 5 bases from J, the junction contained 4 bases not matched to a gene. Germline values: CDR1 GTSNPN, CDR2 SVGIG (reference sequence). The CDR3 has 13 amino acids. CDR3 nucleotides: TGTGCCTACAGGGACAGGGGGGATCAGCCCCAGCATTTT. This gives the protein CAYRDRGDQPQHF.

The J gene is TRBJ2-1, the V gene TRBV6-4; D perhaps matches TRBD2 (6 bases). CDR1 is MRHNA, CDR2 SNTAGT, per germline. The CDR3 loop spans 13 amino acids. The ends were cut back, 4 bases at V and 8 bases at J, with 12 bases in the middle. The CDR3 coding sequence is TGTGCCAGCAGTGCGGAGGGAGGCCATGAGCAGTTCTTC. Residues: CASSAEGGHEQFF.

The CDR3 protein is CATSRDFSLGNTIYF. The CDR3 DNA reads as TGTGCCACCAGCAGAGATTTCAGTCTTGGAAACACCATATATTTT. This chain joins TRBV15 and TRBJ1-3; D is undetermined. Between the trimmed V and J ends, which lost 0 bases and 3 bases, there was a span of 9 bases. The CDR3 has 15 amino acids. Germline values: CDR1 LNHNV, CDR2 YYDKDF (reference sequence).

The chain joins TRBV12-3 or TRBV12-4 to TRBJ1-3; the D is unclear. CDR3 length: 13 amino acids. V lost 5 bases, J lost 4 bases, and 9 bases lay in between. This chain's CDR3 is CASSIRPGNTIYF. Written as DNA, the CDR3 is TGTGCCAGCAGTATCAGGCCCGGAAACACCATATATTTT.

The rearrangement links TRBV7-6 to TRBJ2-1; the D is unclear. Trimming took 5 bases from V and 0 from J, leaving 11 bases between them. Germline lookup yields CDR1 SGHVS and CDR2 FNYEAQ. The CDR3 extends over 15 amino acids. CDR3: CASSRVTDSYNEQFF. CDR3 DNA: TGTGCCAGCAGCCGGGTTACGGACTCCTACAATGAGCAGTTCTTC.